The following is a T cell receptor (beta chain) sequence with its context. This specimen belongs to a study of T cell repertoires in cytomegalovirus infection. Study-wide context: Public TCR beta signatures were indicative of both CMV infection and a matching HLA type.

TCRdb re-called the reads through MiXCR, storing one row per CDR3 protein. Of approximately 700,000 distinct CDR3 sequences listed, roughly 36% are singletons. The junction had 12 bases not matched to a gene; V was cut back by 3 bases and J by 5 bases. From germline, CDR1 is MDHEN and CDR2 SYDVKM. The CDR3 covers 18 residues. The clonotype comes from a human donor in good health (CMV status not recorded). Some clones in this sample may be carry-over from other donors' samples. The sequencing input was PBMCs. The chain uses TRBV28 and TRBJ2-5; 13 bases match TRBD2. The CDR3 DNA follows: TGTGCCAGCAGTTTGGTTCGGGCGGGACTAGCGGGACCCGAGACCCAGTACTTC. Residues: CASSLVRAGLAGPETQYF.